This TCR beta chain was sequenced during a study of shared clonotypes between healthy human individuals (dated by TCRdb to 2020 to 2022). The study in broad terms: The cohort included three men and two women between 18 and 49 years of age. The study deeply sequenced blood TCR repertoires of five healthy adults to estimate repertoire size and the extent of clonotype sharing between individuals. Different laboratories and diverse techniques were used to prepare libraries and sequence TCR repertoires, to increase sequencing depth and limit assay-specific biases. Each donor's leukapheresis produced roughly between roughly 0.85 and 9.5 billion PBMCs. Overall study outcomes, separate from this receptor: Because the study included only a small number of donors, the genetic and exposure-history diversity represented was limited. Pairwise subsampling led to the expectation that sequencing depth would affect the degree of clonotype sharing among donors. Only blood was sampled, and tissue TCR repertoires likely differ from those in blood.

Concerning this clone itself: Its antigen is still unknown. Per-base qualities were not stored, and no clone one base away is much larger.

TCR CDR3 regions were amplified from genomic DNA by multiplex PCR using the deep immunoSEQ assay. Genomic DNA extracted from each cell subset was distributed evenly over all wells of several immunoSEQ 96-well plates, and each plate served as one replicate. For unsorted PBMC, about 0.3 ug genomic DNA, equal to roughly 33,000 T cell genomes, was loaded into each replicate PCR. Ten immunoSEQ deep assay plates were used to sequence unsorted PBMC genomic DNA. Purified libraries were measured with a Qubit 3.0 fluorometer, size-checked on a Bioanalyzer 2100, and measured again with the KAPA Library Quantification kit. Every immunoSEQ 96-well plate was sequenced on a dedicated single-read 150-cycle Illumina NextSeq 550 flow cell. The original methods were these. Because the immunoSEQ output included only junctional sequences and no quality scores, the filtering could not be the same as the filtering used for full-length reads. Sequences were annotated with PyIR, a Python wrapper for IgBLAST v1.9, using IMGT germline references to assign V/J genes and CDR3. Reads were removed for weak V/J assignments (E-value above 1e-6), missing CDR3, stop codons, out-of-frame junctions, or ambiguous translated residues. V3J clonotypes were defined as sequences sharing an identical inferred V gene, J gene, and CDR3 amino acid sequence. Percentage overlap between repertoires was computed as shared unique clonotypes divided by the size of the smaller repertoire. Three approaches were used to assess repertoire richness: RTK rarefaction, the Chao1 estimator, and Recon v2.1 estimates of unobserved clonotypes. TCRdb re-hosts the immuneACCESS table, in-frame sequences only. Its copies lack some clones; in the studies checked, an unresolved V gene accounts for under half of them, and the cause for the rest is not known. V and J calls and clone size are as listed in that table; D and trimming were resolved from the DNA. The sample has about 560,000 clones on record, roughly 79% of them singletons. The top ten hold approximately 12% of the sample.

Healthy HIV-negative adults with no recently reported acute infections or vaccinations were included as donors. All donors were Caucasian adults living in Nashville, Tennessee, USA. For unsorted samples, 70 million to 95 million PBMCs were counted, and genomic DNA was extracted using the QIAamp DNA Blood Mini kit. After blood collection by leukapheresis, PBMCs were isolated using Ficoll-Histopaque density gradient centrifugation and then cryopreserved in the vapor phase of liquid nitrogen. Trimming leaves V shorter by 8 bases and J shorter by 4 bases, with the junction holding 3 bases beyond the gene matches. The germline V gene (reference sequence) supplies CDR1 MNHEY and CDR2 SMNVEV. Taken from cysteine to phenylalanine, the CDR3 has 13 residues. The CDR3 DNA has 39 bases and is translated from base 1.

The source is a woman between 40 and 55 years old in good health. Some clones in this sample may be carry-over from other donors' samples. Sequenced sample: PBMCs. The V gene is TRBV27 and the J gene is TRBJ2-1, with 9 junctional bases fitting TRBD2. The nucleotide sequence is TGTGCCAGCCTTAGCGGGAGTTACAATGAGCAGTTCTTC. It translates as CASLSGSYNEQFF.